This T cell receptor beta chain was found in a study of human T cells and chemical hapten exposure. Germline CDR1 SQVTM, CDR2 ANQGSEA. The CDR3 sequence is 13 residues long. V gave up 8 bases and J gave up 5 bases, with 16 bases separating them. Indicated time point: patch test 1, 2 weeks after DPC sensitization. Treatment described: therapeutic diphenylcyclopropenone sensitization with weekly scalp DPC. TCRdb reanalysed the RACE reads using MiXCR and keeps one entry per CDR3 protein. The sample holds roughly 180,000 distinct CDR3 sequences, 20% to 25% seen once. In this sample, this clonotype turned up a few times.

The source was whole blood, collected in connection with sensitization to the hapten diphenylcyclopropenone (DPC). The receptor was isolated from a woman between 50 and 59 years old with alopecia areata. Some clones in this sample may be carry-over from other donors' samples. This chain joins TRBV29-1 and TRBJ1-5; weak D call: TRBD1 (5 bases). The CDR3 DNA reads TGCAGCACCTCAACGGGGGTGGATCAGCCCCAGCATTTT. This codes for CSTSTGVDQPQHF.